This is a list of T cell receptor beta chains from one sample in a study of shared clonotypes between healthy human individuals. Profiled with immunoSEQ multiplex PCR; TCRdb holds only in-frame clones, not every one. The data show about 1 million clones, more than 65% seen once. The sequenced sample consisted of memory CD4+ T cells sorted from blood. Source of these receptors: a man aged 18 to 30 in good health. CDR3s include the opening cysteine and the closing phenylalanine or tryptophan. D genes are given only for firm matches. The listing skips clone size in some rows; elsewhere it reads once, few, many or a size class.

clone size: -
V gene: TRBV10-2
J gene: TRBJ1-2
D gene: -
CDR3 protein: CASSETGSAGYTF
CDR3 DNA: TGCGCCAGCAGTGAGACAGGGAGTGCTGGCTACACCTTC

clone size: -
V gene: TRBV7-3
J gene: TRBJ2-1
D gene: -
CDR3 protein: CASSYYKNNEQFF
CDR3 DNA: TGTGCCAGCAGCTACTACAAAAACAATGAGCAGTTCTTC

clone size: -
V gene: TRBV18
J gene: TRBJ2-5
D gene: -
CDR3 protein: CASSPGNRETQYF
CDR3 DNA: TGTGCCAGCTCACCAGGGAATCGGGAGACCCAGTACTTC

clone size: -
V gene: TRBV10-3
J gene: TRBJ1-1
D gene: -
CDR3 protein: CAISESGPRAFF
CDR3 DNA: TGTGCCATCAGTGAGAGCGGACCCCGGGCTTTCTTT

clone size: many
V gene: TRBV7-2
J gene: TRBJ1-1
D gene: TRBD1
CDR3 protein: CASSLDRVNTEAFF
CDR3 DNA: TGTGCCAGCAGCTTGGACAGGGTAAACACTGAAGCTTTCTTT

clone size: once
V gene: TRBV25-1
J gene: TRBJ1-4
D gene: TRBD1
CDR3 protein: CASSDGGTVRSNNEKLFF
CDR3 DNA: TGTGCCAGCAGTGATGGAGGGACAGTCCGCAGTAATAATGAAAAACTGTTTTTT

clone size: -
V gene: TRBV9
J gene: TRBJ2-3
D gene: TRBD2
CDR3 protein: CASSPILAGGNTDTQYF
CDR3 DNA: TGTGCCAGCAGTCCTATACTAGCGGGAGGAAACACAGATACGCAGTATTTT

clone size: -
V gene: TRBV30
J gene: TRBJ1-4
D gene: -
CDR3 protein: CAWSTDRPGGEKLFF
CDR3 DNA: TGTGCCTGGAGTACAGACAGGCCCGGAGGGGAAAAACTGTTTTTT

clone size: -
V gene: TRBV18
J gene: TRBJ2-7
D gene: TRBD1
CDR3 protein: CASSPGTGDEQYF
CDR3 DNA: TGTGCCAGCTCACCCGGGACAGGGGACGAGCAGTACTTC

clone size: -
V gene: TRBV18
J gene: TRBJ2-2
D gene: -
CDR3 protein: CASSSALGTGELFF
CDR3 DNA: TGTGCCAGCTCAAGTGCCCTGGGGACCGGGGAGCTGTTTTTT

clone size: -
V gene: TRBV7-2
J gene: TRBJ1-5
D gene: -
CDR3 protein: CASSFGRDDQPQHF
CDR3 DNA: TGTGCCAGCAGCTTCGGTAGGGACGATCAGCCCCAGCATTTT

clone size: -
V gene: TRBV12-5
J gene: TRBJ1-3
D gene: -
CDR3 protein: CATGQSGRVGTIYF
CDR3 DNA: TGTGCTACCGGACAGTCGGGGCGAGTCGGCACCATATATTTT

clone size: -
V gene: TRBV29-1
J gene: TRBJ2-5
D gene: -
CDR3 protein: CSVRESMDGTQYF
CDR3 DNA: TGCAGCGTCCGGGAGTCGATGGACGGGACCCAGTACTTC

clone size: -
V gene: TRBV6-5
J gene: TRBJ2-1
D gene: TRBD1
CDR3 protein: CASRPTGTGNDEQFF
CDR3 DNA: TGTGCCAGCAGACCCACCGGGACAGGGAACGATGAGCAGTTCTTC

clone size: -
V gene: TRBV7-9
J gene: TRBJ1-6
D gene: TRBD1
CDR3 protein: CASSPLGQGYNSPLHF
CDR3 DNA: TGTGCCAGCAGCCCGCTCGGACAGGGTTATAATTCACCCCTCCACTTT

clone size: few
V gene: TRBV14
J gene: TRBJ1-3
D gene: TRBD1
CDR3 protein: CASSPSGQKGNTIYF
CDR3 DNA: TGTGCCAGCAGCCCATCGGGACAGAAAGGAAACACCATATATTTT

clone size: many
V gene: TRBV28
J gene: TRBJ2-6
D gene: -
CDR3 protein: CASSFGRSSGANVLTF
CDR3 DNA: TGTGCCAGCAGTTTTGGGCGGTCCTCTGGGGCCAACGTCCTGACTTTC

clone size: -
V gene: TRBV11-2
J gene: TRBJ1-2
D gene: -
CDR3 protein: CASSNSGKGGYTF
CDR3 DNA: TGTGCCAGCAGCAATTCAGGGAAAGGTGGCTACACCTTC

clone size: few
V gene: TRBV2
J gene: TRBJ1-5
D gene: -
CDR3 protein: CASSPDSNQPQHF
CDR3 DNA: TGTGCCAGCAGCCCGGATAGCAATCAGCCCCAGCATTTT

clone size: -
V gene: TRBV19
J gene: TRBJ1-2
D gene: TRBD1
CDR3 protein: CASTRMETGGYGYTF
CDR3 DNA: TGTGCCAGTACCCGGATGGAGACAGGGGGCTATGGCTACACCTTC